These 8 T cell receptor beta chains originate from one sample sequenced in a study of blood T cell repertoires in COVID-19. Sequencing used immunoSEQ multiplex PCR; TCRdb keeps in-frame clones, though not all of them. The data show about 170,000 clones, with 79% seen just once and about 20% held by the top ten. Sample: PBMCs or T cells enriched from blood (not recorded which). These receptors were obtained from a woman between 65 and 79 years old in a cohort exposed to, infected with or recovered from COVID-19 (not recorded which).

This chain joins TRBV7-6 and TRBJ2-2, with a weak D call TRBD1 (5 bases). The CDR3 has 14 residues. Germline-derived CDR1 and CDR2 are SGHVS and FNYEAQ. The ends were cut back, 1 base at V and 7 bases at J, with 10 bases in the middle. CDR3 sequence reads: CASSLVQGGGELFF. CDR3 coding DNA: TGTGCCAGCAGCTTAGTGCAGGGCGGCGGGGAGCTGTTTTTT.

This clone came up a few times. The CDR3 DNA reads as TGTGCCAGCAGCCGTCCCGGGACAGGGACCGGCTCCTACGAGCAGTACTTC. Its translation is CASSRPGTGTGSYEQYF. This chain connects TRBV5-6 to TRBJ2-7; 9 bases fit TRBD1. The ends lost 4 bases at V and 0 bases at J; junction bases unmatched: 11. The CDR3 is made up of 17 amino acids. Per the germline V gene, CDR1 is SGHDT and CDR2 is YYEEEE. Using reference TRBV5-6 and TRBJ2-7 for the parts outside the CDR3, the full variable domain is DAGVTQSPTHLIKTRGQQVTLRCSPKSGHDTVSWYQQALGQGPQFIFQYYEEEERQRGNFPDRFSGHQFPNYSSELNVNALLLGDSALYLCASSRPGTGTGSYEQYFGPGTRLTVT.

This sequence joins TRBV6-2 or TRBV6-3 and TRBJ2-3; 10 bases map to TRBD2. Trimming took 2 bases from V and 2 from J; bases not matched to a gene: 4. The CDR3 is 16 residues long. Germline values: CDR1 MNHEY, CDR2 SVGEGT. The CDR3 protein is CASSYGTSAYTDTQYF. Written as DNA, the CDR3 is TGTGCCAGCAGTTACGGGACTAGCGCCTACACAGATACGCAGTATTTT.

V usage is TRBV7-9 and J usage is TRBJ1-4; the D is unclear. Between the trimmed V and J ends, which lost 2 bases and 7 bases, there was a span of 17 bases. The CDR3 has 16 residues. Looked up from germline, CDR1 is SEHNR and CDR2 is FQNEAQ (reference sequence). CDR3: CASSLSADARGEKLFF. CDR3 coding DNA: TGTGCCAGCAGCTTATCGGCCGACGCTAGAGGTGAAAAACTGTTTTTT.

In its sample, this clone was seen a few times. V is TRBV5-1 and J is TRBJ1-1, with 8 bases identical to TRBD1. V shed 7 bases and J 1 base; nucleotides not matched to a gene: 6. Germline CDR1 SGHRS, CDR2 YFSETQ. The CDR3 consists of 14 residues. In DNA, the CDR3 is TGCGCCAGCGTGGCCGGGACAGGGAACACTGAAGCTTTCTTT. It is translated as CASVAGTGNTEAFF. Full variable domain (missing parts from reference TRBV5-1 and TRBJ1-1): KAGVTQTPRYLIKTRGQQVTLSCSPISGHRSVSWYQQTPGQGLQFLFEYFSETQRNKGNFPGRFSGRQFSNSRSEMNVSTLELGDSALYLCASVAGTGNTEAFFGQGTRLTVV.

The rearrangement joins TRBV27 to TRBJ1-5, with D uncertain. V was cut by 5 bases and J by 3 bases, with 11 bases left in between. This CDR3 comprises 14 residues. The germline V gene encodes CDR1 MNHEY and CDR2 SMNVEV (reference sequence). The CDR3 DNA reads TGTGCCAGCAGTACGTTCAGGTCCAATCAGCCCCAGCATTTT. Amino acid sequence: CASSTFRSNQPQHF.

The V call is TRBV28, the J call TRBJ1-2; TRBD1 agrees at 8 bases. V was pared by 4 bases and J by 3 bases, with 4 bases of the junction left unmatched. Germline CDR1 MDHEN, CDR2 SYDVKM. This CDR3 has 14 amino acids. The CDR3: CASSSAGGHYGYTF. Written as DNA, the CDR3 is TGTGCCAGCAGTTCAGCAGGGGGCCACTATGGCTACACCTTC.

The chain is built from TRBV4-1 and TRBJ2-3; 9 bases are a match to TRBD2. Trimming took 10 bases from V and 0 from J; bases not matched to a gene: 5. Germline V gives CDR1 MGHRA, CDR2 YSYEKL. The CDR3 runs to 14 residues. The CDR3 coding sequence is TGCGCCACCAGACTAGCGGTGAGCACAGATACGCAGTATTTT. The encoded protein is CATRLAVSTDTQYF.